This TCR beta chain was captured by sequencing in a study of blood T cell repertoires in COVID-19. The Seattle site enrolled patients during active infection and followed them longitudinally. V lost 5 bases to trimming and J lost 5 bases, with 6 bases between them. The V gene's germline CDR1 is MNHNY and CDR2 SVGAGI (reference sequence). This CDR3 spans 11 amino acids. Generated by immunoSEQ multiplex PCR, the TCRdb table keeps only in-frame clones and is missing some. The sample has under 20,000 clones; over 75% are singletons. This TCR was sampled from a man in his 70s with COVID-19, enrolled during active disease. The sequencing sample was made of peripheral blood. The chain is built from TRBV6-6 and TRBJ1-1; D gene unclear. The CDR3 DNA follows: TGTGCCAGCAGTCGACATACTGAAGCTTTCTTT. Translated, it gives CASSRHTEAFF.